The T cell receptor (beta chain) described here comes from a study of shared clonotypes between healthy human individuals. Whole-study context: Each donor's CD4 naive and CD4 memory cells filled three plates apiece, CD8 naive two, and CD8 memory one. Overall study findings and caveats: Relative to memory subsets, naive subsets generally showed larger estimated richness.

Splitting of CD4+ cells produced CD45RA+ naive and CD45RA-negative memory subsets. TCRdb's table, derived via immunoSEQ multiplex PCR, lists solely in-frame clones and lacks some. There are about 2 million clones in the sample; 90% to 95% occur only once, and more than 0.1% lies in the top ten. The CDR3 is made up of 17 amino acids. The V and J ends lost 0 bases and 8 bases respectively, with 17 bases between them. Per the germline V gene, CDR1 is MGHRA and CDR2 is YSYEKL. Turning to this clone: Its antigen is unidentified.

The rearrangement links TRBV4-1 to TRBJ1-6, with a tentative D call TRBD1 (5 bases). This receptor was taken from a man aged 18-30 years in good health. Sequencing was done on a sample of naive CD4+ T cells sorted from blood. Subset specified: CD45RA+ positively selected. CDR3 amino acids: CASSQDDQGLSDSPLHF. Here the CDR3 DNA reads TGCGCCAGCAGCCAAGATGATCAGGGCTTGTCGGATTCACCCCTCCACTTT.